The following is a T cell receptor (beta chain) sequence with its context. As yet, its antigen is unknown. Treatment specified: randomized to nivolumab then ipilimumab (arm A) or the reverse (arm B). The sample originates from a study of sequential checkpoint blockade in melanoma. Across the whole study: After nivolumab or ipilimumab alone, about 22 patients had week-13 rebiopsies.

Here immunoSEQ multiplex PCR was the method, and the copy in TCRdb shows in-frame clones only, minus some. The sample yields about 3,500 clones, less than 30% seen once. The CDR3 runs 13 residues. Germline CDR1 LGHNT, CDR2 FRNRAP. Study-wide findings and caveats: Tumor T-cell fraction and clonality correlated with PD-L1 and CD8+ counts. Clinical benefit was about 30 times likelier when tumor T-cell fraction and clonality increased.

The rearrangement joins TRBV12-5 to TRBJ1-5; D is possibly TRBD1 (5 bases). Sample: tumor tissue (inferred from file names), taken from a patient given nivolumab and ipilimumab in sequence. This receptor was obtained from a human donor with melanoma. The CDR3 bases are TGTGCCAGCAAGCAGGGAAGGTCCCAGCCCCAGCATTTT. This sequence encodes CASKQGRSQPQHF.